This passage covers 15 T cell receptor beta chains from one sample sequenced in a study of T-cell reconstitution after alpha-beta-depleted transplantation in children. Preparation of the TCRbeta library used unique molecular identifiers. TCRdb itself ran the PCR reads through MiXCR, one entry per CDR3 protein. The profile covers about 580,000 distinct CDR3 sequences, with more than 20% appearing a single time and 14% taken by the ten largest. The sample was PBMCs, mostly from graft donor cells, taken 360 days after TCRalphabeta/CD19-depleted stem cell transplant. The receptors originated from a boy under two years old who had a stem cell transplant for acute myeloid leukemia, so the T cells may come from the graft donor.

This clonotype was counted a few times. The V gene is TRBV7-6, the J gene TRBJ2-5, with D maybe TRBD2 (5 bases). The V end was cut by 5 bases, the J end by 3 bases, with 16 bases between. The CDR3 is made up of 15 amino acids. CDR1 and CDR2 (germline): SGHVS, FNYEAQ. The CDR3 DNA sequence: TGTGCCAGCAGCGGGAGTGGGTACCGAGAAGAGACCCAGTACTTC. Its protein is CASSGSGYREETQYF.

In this sample, this clonotype turned up a few times. The chain is built from TRBV7-6 and TRBJ2-3; D might be TRBD2 (5 bases). CDR1 SGHVS and CDR2 FNYEAQ come from the germline V gene. The CDR3 totals 16 residues. Trimming stripped 1 base from V and 1 base from J, with 12 bases between. This CDR3 reads CASSLGAGLGTDTQYF. CDR3 in DNA: TGTGCCAGCAGCTTAGGCGCGGGCCTCGGCACAGATACGCAGTATTTT.

This clonotype was seen only once. V gene TRBV2 combines with J gene TRBJ1-2, with 9 bases lining up with TRBD1. The CDR3 is 14 amino acids. Unmatched junction bases numbered 8, after V lost 5 bases and J lost 7 bases. CDR1 and CDR2 (germline): SNHLY, FYNNEI. The DNA of the CDR3 is TGTGCCAGCAGTCGGGACAGGGATGACTGTGGCTACACCTTC. Its translation: CASSRDRDDCGYTF.

This clonotype has just a few counts. The chain has TRBV29-1 and TRBJ2-3; TRBD1 agrees at 9 bases. The CDR3 loop spans 17 amino acids. The germline CDR1 and CDR2 sequences are SQVTM and ANQGSEA. After removal of 2 bases from V and 3 bases from J, the junction contained 12 bases not matched to a gene. This CDR3 is CSVEPGQGGRGTDTQYF. CDR3 sequence (DNA): TGCAGCGTTGAACCGGGACAGGGAGGAAGGGGGACAGATACGCAGTATTTT.

This clonotype occurred a few times. J is TRBJ2-7 and V is TRBV20-1, with D maybe TRBD1 (6 bases). CDR1 is DFQATT, CDR2 SNEGSKA, per germline (reference sequence). The length of the CDR3 is 14 residues. With 7 bases removed from V and 1 base from J, the gap between germline ends came to 17 bases. CDR3 in amino acids: CSGPHQTGSYEQYV. CDR3 sequence (DNA): TGCAGTGGACCCCACCAGACAGGTTCCTACGAGCAGTACGTC.

This clonotype appeared a few times. The chain carries TRBV12-3 or TRBV12-4 and TRBJ2-1; 10 positions agree with TRBD2. The J segment lost 7 bases and the V segment lost 5 bases, leaving 11 bases of the junction unmatched. The CDR3 covers 16 residues. Written as DNA, the CDR3 is TGTGCCAGCAGTCCCCTTCCGCTAGCGGGGGTGAATGAGCAGTTCTTC. Protein: CASSPLPLAGVNEQFF.

This chain connects TRBV11-1 to TRBJ2-6; TRBD1 agrees at 9 bases. The CDR3 loop spans 20 amino acids. J was trimmed by 2 bases and V by 5 bases; bases with no gene match: 16. In germline, CDR1 is SGHAT, CDR2 FQDESV (reference sequence). CDR3 sequence reads: CASSEMDRDRVSAGANVLTF. The DNA of the CDR3 is TGTGCCAGCAGCGAGATGGATCGGGACAGGGTATCAGCTGGGGCCAACGTCCTGACTTTC.

This rearrangement joins TRBV15 to TRBJ2-1; D may correspond to TRBD1 or TRBD2 (5 bases each). Trimming pared 2 bases from V and 5 bases from J, leaving 13 bases between. Germline V gives CDR1 LNHNV, CDR2 YYDKDF (reference sequence). The CDR3 contains 15 residues. The CDR3 reads CATSRTEGQNNEQFF. In nucleotides, the CDR3 is TGTGCCACCAGCAGAACAGAGGGGCAGAACAATGAGCAGTTCTTC.

This chain's CDR3 is CASRPTGVGETQYF. CDR3 DNA: TGTGCCAGCAGACCCACAGGGGTGGGAGAGACCCAGTACTTC. The rearrangement links TRBV6-1 to TRBJ2-5; 7 positions agree with TRBD1. V shed 6 bases and J 4 bases; nucleotides not matched to a gene: 8. Germline CDR1 MNHNS, CDR2 SASEGT. This CDR3 is built from 14 residues.

This clonotype was recorded at least ten times. The J gene is TRBJ2-3, the V gene TRBV9; 7 nucleotides match TRBD2. The germline CDR1 and CDR2 sequences are SGDLS and YYNGEE. V lost 0 bases, J lost 4 bases, and 11 bases stayed unmatched. This CDR3 is built from 17 residues. In nucleotides, the CDR3 is TGTGCCAGCAGCGTAGGGGTCTCGGGGGGTGTTGCAGATACGCAGTATTTT. This gives the protein CASSVGVSGGVADTQYF.

This clonotype was seen more than once but under ten times. The V and J genes are TRBV7-2 and TRBJ1-5; 7 bases align to TRBD1. V lost 5 bases and J lost 4; bases outside the gene matches: 5. The CDR3 covers 14 residues. Looked up from germline, CDR1 is SGHTA and CDR2 is FQGNSA. CDR3 sequence reads: CASSATGRNQPQHF. In DNA, the CDR3 is TGTGCCAGCAGCGCGACAGGGAGGAATCAGCCCCAGCATTTT. Based on the CDR3 plus reference TRBV7-2 and TRBJ1-5, the full variable domain is GAGVSQSPSNKVTEKGKDVELRCDPISGHTALYWYRQSLGQGLEFLIYFQGNSAPDKSGLPSDRFSAERTGGSVSTLTIQRTQQEDSAVYLCASSATGRNQPQHFGDGTRLSIL.

V usage is TRBV11-2 and J usage is TRBJ2-5, with TRBD2 matching 10 bases. This CDR3 comprises 16 residues. Losses at the gene ends were 5 bases for V and 2 bases for J; bases not matched to a gene: 8. The germline CDR1 and CDR2 sequences are SGHAT and FQNNGV. The CDR3 reads CASSPYTSGEQETQYF. In nucleotides, the CDR3 is TGTGCCAGCAGCCCCTACACTAGCGGGGAACAAGAGACCCAGTACTTC.

The V call is TRBV7-9, the J call TRBJ2-1, with D perhaps TRBD1 (5 bases). This CDR3 has 15 amino acids. CDR1 and CDR2 from the germline V gene are SEHNR and FQNEAQ (reference sequence). The ends were cut back, 1 base at V and 2 bases at J, with 9 bases in the middle. The CDR3 loop is CASSLGRDPYNEQFF. Written as DNA, the CDR3 is TGTGCCAGCAGCTTAGGCAGGGATCCCTACAATGAGCAGTTCTTC.

This clonotype occurred a few times. V usage is TRBV5-1 and J usage is TRBJ2-2; D unclear. Between the trimmed V and J ends, which lost 0 bases and 5 bases, there was a span of 8 bases. Germline V CDR1 and CDR2: SGHRS, YFSETQ. CDR3 length equals 14 residues. CDR3 in DNA: TGCGCCAGCAGCTTGGCCACGGGTACCGGGGAGCTGTTTTTT. This codes for CASSLATGTGELFF. Full variable domain (remainder filled in from reference TRBV5-1 and TRBJ2-2): KAGVTQTPRYLIKTRGQQVTLSCSPISGHRSVSWYQQTPGQGLQFLFEYFSETQRNKGNFPGRFSGRQFSNSRSEMNVSTLELGDSALYLCASSLATGTGELFFGEGSRLTVL.

The rearrangement uses TRBV20-1 and TRBJ1-1; D perhaps matches TRBD1 (5 bases). There are 15 residues in the CDR3. Trimming left V 6 bases short and J 8 bases short, with 25 bases between. Germline values: CDR1 DFQATT, CDR2 SNEGSKA (reference sequence). Here the CDR3 reads CSAVGTPPRGTEAFF. The CDR3 DNA is TGCAGTGCCGTGGGGACGCCACCCAGAGGAACCGAAGCTTTCTTT.